This entry features one T cell receptor (beta chain) sequence. No antigen is known for it. This record comes from a study of shared clonotypes between healthy human individuals. Germline-derived CDR1 and CDR2 are WSHSY and SAAADI. V lost 4 bases and J 6 bases, leaving 13 bases between the germline ends. The CDR3 is made up of 13 amino acids. The test was conducted at deep level. Profiled with immunoSEQ multiplex PCR; TCRdb holds only in-frame clones, not every one. This table holds under 1,100,000 clones, approximately 76% found once. Points from the study as a whole: For naive CD4 cells, roughly 4.8% of clonotypes were shared across a handful of donors.

Investigators divided CD4+ cells into CD45RA+ naive and CD45RA-negative memory subsets. Sample: memory CD4+ T cells sorted from blood. The subset denotes: CD45RA-negative fraction. This chain connects TRBV10-2 to TRBJ2-7; D unresolved. This receptor was taken from a man younger than 35 in good health. CDR3: CASSADLPTEQYF. The CDR3 DNA sequence: TGCGCCAGCAGTGCGGACCTCCCCACCGAGCAGTACTTC.